This is a list of T cell receptor beta chains from one sample in a study of T cells in localized non-small cell lung cancer. The repertoire was sequenced with immunoSEQ multiplex PCR; TCRdb's copy has only in-frame clones and lacks some. The top ten clones hold about 3.2% of a sample with fewer than 40,000 clones, about 88% of them seen once. Sequenced material: peripheral blood, taken before any cancer treatment. These receptors came from an older female donor with stage I lung adenocarcinoma. The CDR3 runs from the conserved cysteine through the conserved F or W. A D gene is named only where the DNA matches it firmly. For some rows the clone size is stated as once, few or many, or as a class when expanded; others skip it.

clone_size,v_call,d_call,j_call,cdr3_aa,cdr3_nt
-,TRBV14,TRBD2,TRBJ2-2,CASKTSGSPTGELFF,TGTGCCAGCAAGACTAGCGGGAGCCCCACCGGGGAGCTGTTTTTT
once,TRBV10-2,TRBD2,TRBJ2-7,CASSEASGTGQYF,TGCGCCAGCAGTGAGGCTAGCGGGACGGGGCAGTACTTC
-,TRBV18,-,TRBJ2-5,CASSPPEQLQETQYF,TGTGCCAGCTCACCACCGGAACAGCTACAAGAGACCCAGTACTTC
-,TRBV6-6,-,TRBJ2-2,CASSYSRETGELFF,TGTGCCAGCAGTTACTCCAGGGAGACCGGGGAGCTGTTTTTT
-,TRBV2,-,TRBJ2-1,CASSYNRREQFF,TGTGCCAGCAGTTACAATAGGAGGGAGCAGTTCTTC
-,TRBV4-3,-,TRBJ2-7,CASSQDLRGSSYEQYF,TGCGCCAGCAGCCAAGATCTTCGGGGGTCCTCCTACGAGCAGTACTTC
few,TRBV7-7,TRBD2,TRBJ2-3,CASSSSGRPDSTDTQYF,TGTGCCAGCAGCTCTAGCGGGAGGCCCGACTCCACAGATACGCAGTATTTT
-,TRBV11-2,TRBD2,TRBJ2-7,CASSYPRTSGRYEQYF,TGTGCCAGCAGCTACCCTAGGACTAGCGGGAGGTACGAGCAGTACTTC
-,TRBV5-4,TRBD2,TRBJ2-3,CASTRGGYDTDTQYF,TGTGCCAGCACCCGGGGAGGGTATGATACAGATACGCAGTATTTT
-,TRBV27,TRBD1,TRBJ1-1,CASSPRQGNTEAFF,TGTGCCAGCAGTCCCCGACAGGGGAACACTGAAGCTTTCTTT
few,TRBV5-1,TRBD2,TRBJ2-2,CASSPWASGTGELFF,TGCGCCAGCAGCCCCTGGGCTAGCGGGACCGGGGAGCTGTTTTTT
few,TRBV5-1,TRBD2,TRBJ2-7,CASSGREDSYEQYF,TGCGCCAGCAGCGGACGGGAGGACTCCTACGAGCAGTACTTC
once,TRBV7-2,-,TRBJ2-2,CASSQSLASGELFF,TGTGCCAGCAGCCAATCCCTAGCGAGCGGGGAGCTGTTTTTT
-,TRBV28,-,TRBJ2-7,CASSSRRSSYEQYF,TGTGCCAGCAGTTCCCGACGCAGCTCCTACGAGCAGTACTTC
-,TRBV7-2,-,TRBJ2-1,CASSLLSGYSYNEQFF,TGTGCCAGCAGCCTTTTGTCAGGGTATTCCTACAATGAGCAGTTCTTC
-,TRBV9,TRBD1,TRBJ1-3,CASSVRTQGEGNTIYF,TGTGCCAGCAGCGTTAGGACCCAGGGGGAAGGAAACACCATATATTTT
few,TRBV5-4,-,TRBJ2-1,CASSLSNEQFF,TGTGCCAGCAGCTTGAGTAATGAGCAGTTCTTC
-,TRBV5-1,TRBD2,TRBJ2-7,CASSLYPGGPGDEQYF,TGCGCCAGCAGCTTGTATCCGGGAGGGCCGGGCGACGAGCAGTACTTC
-,TRBV9,-,TRBJ2-1,CASSVRASEQFF,TGTGCCAGCAGCGTTCGGGCATCTGAGCAGTTCTTC
-,TRBV27,-,TRBJ1-1,CASSFTTNTEAFF,TGTGCCAGCAGTTTCACAACGAACACTGAAGCTTTCTTT